The next 8 T cell receptor beta chains were all read from a single sample in a study of T cells in localized non-small cell lung cancer. Some clones are missing from TCRdb's copy, which holds only in-frame ones; the method was immunoSEQ multiplex PCR. The sample includes under 6,500 clones, 30% to 40% of them seen just once. The sequenced sample was lung tumor tissue, obtained before any cancer treatment. These receptors all stem from a female donor at least 60 years old with stage I lung adenocarcinoma.

This clone has just a few counts. The V call is TRBV6-8, the J call TRBJ1-1; perhaps TRBD1 as D (6 bases). The CDR3 contains 14 residues. Germline V gene sequence: CDR1 MNHGY, CDR2 SAAAGT. Trimming stripped 7 bases from V and 1 base from J, with 13 bases between. The CDR3 coding sequence is TGTGCCAGCACCCCTGGCAGGGGGAACACTGAAGCTTTCTTT. It is translated as CASTPGRGNTEAFF.

This clone came up a few times. V and J are TRBV6-8 and TRBJ1-2; 12 positions match TRBD1. V lost 0 bases and J lost 4; bases outside the gene matches: 6. The CDR3 contains 17 residues. Looked up from germline, CDR1 is MNHGY and CDR2 is SAAAGT. The CDR3 DNA is TGTGCCAGCAGTTACTCGGGACAGGGGGCTCTGGCCTATGGCTACACCTTC. This gives the protein CASSYSGQGALAYGYTF.

This clone was detected a few times. The V gene is TRBV10-3, the J gene TRBJ2-1; TRBD2 aligns across 7 bases. V shed 10 bases and J 3 bases; nucleotides not matched to a gene: 9. This CDR3 region has 14 residues. Germline V CDR1 and CDR2: ENHRY, SYGVKD. The CDR3 region is CASGLAANYNEQFF. The CDR3 DNA follows: TGTGCCAGCGGCCTAGCGGCGAACTACAATGAGCAGTTCTTC.

The chain joins TRBV30 to TRBJ2-3; 8 bases align to TRBD2. The CDR3 contains 14 residues. The trim removed 5 bases at V and 6 bases at J, leaving 10 bases unmatched. Germline loops: CDR1 GTSNPN, CDR2 SVGIG (reference sequence). CDR3 residues: CAWARGDHSDTQYF. CDR3 in DNA: TGTGCCTGGGCGCGGGGGGACCATAGCGATACGCAGTATTTT. The full variable domain, rest sourced from reference TRBV30 and TRBJ2-3, is SQTIHQWPATLVQPVGSPLSLECTVEGTSNPNLYWYRQAAGRGLQLLFYSVGIGQISSEVPQNLSASRPQDRQFILSSKKLLLSDSGFYLCAWARGDHSDTQYFGPGTRLTVL.

This chain connects TRBV14 to TRBJ1-1; no clear D gene. V dropped 1 base and J dropped 4 bases, with 7 bases sitting between them. The CDR3 consists of 13 residues. Germline V gives CDR1 SGHDN, CDR2 FVKESK. The DNA for the CDR3 is TGTGCCAGCAGCCAAGTACGGGGCACTGAAGCTTTCTTT. This translates into CASSQVRGTEAFF.

The chain employs TRBV19 and TRBJ2-1; unclear D gene. V was trimmed by 6 bases and J by 0 bases, leaving 12 bases between them. This CDR3 is built from 15 residues. Germline lookup yields CDR1 LNHDA and CDR2 SQIVND (reference sequence). CDR3 sequence: CASRQALASYNEQFF. The CDR3 bases are TGTGCCAGTAGGCAAGCTTTAGCCTCCTACAATGAGCAGTTCTTC.

The chain is built from TRBV5-1 and TRBJ1-4, with D possibly TRBD1 on 5 matching bases. Deletions cut 4 bases from V and 8 bases from J, with 15 bases between. Germline V gene lookup returns CDR1 SGHRS and CDR2 YFSETQ. CDR3 length: 14 amino acids. CDR3 sequence: CASSPGGTGEKLFF. The CDR3 DNA follows: TGCGCCAGCAGCCCCGGGGGTACTGGGGAAAAACTGTTTTTT.

This clone was found a few times. This chain joins TRBV6-8 and TRBJ1-1; no clear D gene. Germline loops: CDR1 MNHGY, CDR2 SAAAGT. Trimming pared 5 bases from V and 1 base from J, leaving 8 bases between. The length of the CDR3 is 13 residues. CDR3: CASSTYKNTEAFF. The CDR3 nucleotides are TGTGCCAGCAGTACTTACAAGAACACTGAAGCTTTCTTT.